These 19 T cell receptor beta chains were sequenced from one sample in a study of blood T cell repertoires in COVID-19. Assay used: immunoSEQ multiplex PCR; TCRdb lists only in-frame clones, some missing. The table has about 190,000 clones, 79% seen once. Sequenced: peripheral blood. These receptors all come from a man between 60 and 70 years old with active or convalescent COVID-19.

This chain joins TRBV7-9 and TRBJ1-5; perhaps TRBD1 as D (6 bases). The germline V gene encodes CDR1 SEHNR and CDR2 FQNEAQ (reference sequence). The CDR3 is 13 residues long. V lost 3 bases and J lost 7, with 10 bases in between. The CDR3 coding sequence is TGTGCCAGCAGCTTCCGCAGGGGCCAGCCCCAGCATTTT. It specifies CASSFRRGQPQHF.

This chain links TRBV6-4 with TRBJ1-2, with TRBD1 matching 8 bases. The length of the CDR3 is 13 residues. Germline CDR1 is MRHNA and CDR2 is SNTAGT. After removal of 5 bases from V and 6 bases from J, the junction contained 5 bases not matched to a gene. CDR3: CASSTAGGDGYTF. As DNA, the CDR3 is TGTGCCAGCAGTACGGCAGGGGGCGATGGCTACACCTTC.

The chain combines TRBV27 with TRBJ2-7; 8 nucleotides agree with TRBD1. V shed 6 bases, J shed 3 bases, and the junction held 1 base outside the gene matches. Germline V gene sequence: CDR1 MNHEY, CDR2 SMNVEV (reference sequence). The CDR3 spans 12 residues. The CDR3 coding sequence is TGTGCCAGCAGAGGACAGGGCTACGAGCAGTACTTC. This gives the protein CASRGQGYEQYF.

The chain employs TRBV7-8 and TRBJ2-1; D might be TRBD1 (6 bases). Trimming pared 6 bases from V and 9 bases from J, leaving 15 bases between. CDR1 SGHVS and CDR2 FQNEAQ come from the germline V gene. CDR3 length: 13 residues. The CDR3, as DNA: TGTGCCAGCAGACAGGGCAGAGGGGGTGAGCAGTTCTTC. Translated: CASRQGRGGEQFF.

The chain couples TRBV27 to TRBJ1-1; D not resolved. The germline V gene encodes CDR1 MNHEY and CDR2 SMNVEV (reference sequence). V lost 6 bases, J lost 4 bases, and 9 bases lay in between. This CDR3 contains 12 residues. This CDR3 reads CASRRGVTEAFF. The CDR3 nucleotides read TGTGCCAGCAGGCGGGGAGTCACTGAAGCTTTCTTT.

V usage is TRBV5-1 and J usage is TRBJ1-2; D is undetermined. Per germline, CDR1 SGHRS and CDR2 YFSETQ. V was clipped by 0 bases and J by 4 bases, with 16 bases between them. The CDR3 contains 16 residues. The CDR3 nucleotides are TGCGCCAGCAGCTTGGGAGGCATACAAGCCGCCTATGGCTACACCTTC. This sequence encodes CASSLGGIQAAYGYTF. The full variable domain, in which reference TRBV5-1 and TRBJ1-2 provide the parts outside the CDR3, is KAGVTQTPRYLIKTRGQQVTLSCSPISGHRSVSWYQQTPGQGLQFLFEYFSETQRNKGNFPGRFSGRQFSNSRSEMNVSTLELGDSALYLCASSLGGIQAAYGYTFGSGTRLTVV.

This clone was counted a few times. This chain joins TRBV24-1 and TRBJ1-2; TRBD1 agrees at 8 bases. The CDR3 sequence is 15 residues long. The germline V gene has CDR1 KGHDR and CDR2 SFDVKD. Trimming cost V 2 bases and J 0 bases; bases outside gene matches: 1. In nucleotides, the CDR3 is TGTGCCACCAGTGATTGGACAGGGTCTAACTATGGCTACACCTTC. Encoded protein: CATSDWTGSNYGYTF.

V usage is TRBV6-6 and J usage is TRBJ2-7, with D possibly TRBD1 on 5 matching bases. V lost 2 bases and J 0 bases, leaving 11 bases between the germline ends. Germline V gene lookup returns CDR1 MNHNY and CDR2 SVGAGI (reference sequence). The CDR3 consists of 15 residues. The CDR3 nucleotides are TGTGCCAGCAGTTACCCAGGGAAGAGCTCCTACGAGCAGTACTTC. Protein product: CASSYPGKSSYEQYF.

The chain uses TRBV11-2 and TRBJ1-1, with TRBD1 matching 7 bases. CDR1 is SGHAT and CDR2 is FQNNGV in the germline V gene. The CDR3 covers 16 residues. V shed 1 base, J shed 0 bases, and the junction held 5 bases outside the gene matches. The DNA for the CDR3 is TGTGCCAGCAGCTTAGGAGGGACAGCAATGAACACTGAAGCTTTCTTT. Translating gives CASSLGGTAMNTEAFF.

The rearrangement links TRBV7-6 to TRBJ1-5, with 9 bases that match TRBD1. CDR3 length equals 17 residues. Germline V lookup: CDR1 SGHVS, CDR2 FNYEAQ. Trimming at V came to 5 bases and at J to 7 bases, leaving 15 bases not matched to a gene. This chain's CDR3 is CASSALEGDRAGQPQHF. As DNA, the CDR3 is TGTGCCAGCAGCGCTCTTGAGGGGGACAGGGCAGGACAGCCCCAGCATTTT.

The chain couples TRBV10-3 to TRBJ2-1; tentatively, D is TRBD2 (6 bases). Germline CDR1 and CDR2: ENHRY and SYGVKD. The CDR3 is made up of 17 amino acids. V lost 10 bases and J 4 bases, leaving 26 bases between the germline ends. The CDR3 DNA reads TGTGCCACCGAGGATACGGCGGGGACCATAGTGTACAATGAGCAGTTCTTC. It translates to CATEDTAGTIVYNEQFF.

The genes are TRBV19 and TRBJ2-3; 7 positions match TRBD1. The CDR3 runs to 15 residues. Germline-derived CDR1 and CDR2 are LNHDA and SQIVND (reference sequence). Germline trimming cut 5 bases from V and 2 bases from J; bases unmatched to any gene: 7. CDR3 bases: TGTGCCAGTAGTCCGGCGACAGGGTACACAGATACGCAGTATTTT. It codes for CASSPATGYTDTQYF.

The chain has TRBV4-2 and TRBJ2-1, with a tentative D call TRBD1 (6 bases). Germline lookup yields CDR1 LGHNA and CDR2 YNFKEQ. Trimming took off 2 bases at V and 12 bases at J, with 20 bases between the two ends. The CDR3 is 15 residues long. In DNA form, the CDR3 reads TGTGCCAGCAGCCAACTCCGGGACGTCAAACAGGGGCAGTTCTTC. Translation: CASSQLRDVKQGQFF.

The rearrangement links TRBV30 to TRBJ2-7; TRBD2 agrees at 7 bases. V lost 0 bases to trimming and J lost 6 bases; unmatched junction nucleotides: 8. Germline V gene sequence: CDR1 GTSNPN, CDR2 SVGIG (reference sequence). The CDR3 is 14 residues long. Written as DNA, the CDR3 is TGTGCCTGGAGTGTAATGGGGGGGTTTGGCGAGCAGTACTTC. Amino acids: CAWSVMGGFGEQYF.

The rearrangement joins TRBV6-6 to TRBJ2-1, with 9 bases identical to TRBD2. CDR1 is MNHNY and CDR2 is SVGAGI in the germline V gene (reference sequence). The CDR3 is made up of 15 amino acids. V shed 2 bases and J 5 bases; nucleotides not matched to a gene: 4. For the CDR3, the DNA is TGTGCCAGCAGTTACGGCGCGGGAGGGCACAATGAGCAGTTCTTC. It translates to CASSYGAGGHNEQFF.

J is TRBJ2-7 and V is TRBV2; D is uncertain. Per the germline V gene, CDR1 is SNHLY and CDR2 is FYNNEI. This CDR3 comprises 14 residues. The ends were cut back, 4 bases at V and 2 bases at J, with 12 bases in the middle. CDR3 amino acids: CASSVKGVAYEQYF. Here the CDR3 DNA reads TGTGCCAGCAGTGTAAAAGGAGTGGCCTACGAGCAGTACTTC.

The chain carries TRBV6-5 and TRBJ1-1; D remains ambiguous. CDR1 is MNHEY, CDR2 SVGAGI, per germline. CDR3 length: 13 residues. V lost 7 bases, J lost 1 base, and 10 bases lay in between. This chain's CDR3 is CASKGGPNTEAFF. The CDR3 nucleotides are TGTGCCAGCAAAGGAGGGCCGAACACTGAAGCTTTCTTT.

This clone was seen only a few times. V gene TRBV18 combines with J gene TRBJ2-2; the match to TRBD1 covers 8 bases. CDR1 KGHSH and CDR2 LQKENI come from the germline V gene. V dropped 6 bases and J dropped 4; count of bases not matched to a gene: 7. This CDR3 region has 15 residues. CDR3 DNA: TGTGCCAGCTCCGAAAGGACAGGGCCCACCGGGGAGCTGTTTTTT. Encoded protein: CASSERTGPTGELFF.

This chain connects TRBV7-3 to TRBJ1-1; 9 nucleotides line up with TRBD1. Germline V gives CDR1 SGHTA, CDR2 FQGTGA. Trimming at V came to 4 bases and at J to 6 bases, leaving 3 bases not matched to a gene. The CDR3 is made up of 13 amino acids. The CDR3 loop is CASSYDRGAEAFF. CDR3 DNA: TGTGCCAGCAGCTACGACAGGGGGGCTGAAGCTTTCTTT.